A single sample is the source of the 28 T cell receptor beta chains below, sequenced in a study of blood T cell repertoires in COVID-19 (dated by TCRdb to 2020 to 2022). Library generation was performed with the immunoSEQ multiplex PCR assay. TCRdb re-hosts the immuneACCESS table, in-frame sequences only. Its copies lack some clones; in the studies checked, an unresolved V gene accounts for under half of them, and the cause for the rest is not known. Within this sample are approximately 240,000 clones, with over 80% of them counted one time only. Approximately 1.9% of the sample rests with the top ten. The source material was PBMCs or T cells enriched from blood (not recorded which). These receptors were collected from a woman aged 18-29 years who had recovered from COVID-19.

CDR3 DNA: TGTGCCACCAGTGATTGTGGGCCTTTAGGGAGGGAGCTGAATCAGCCCCAGCATTTT. It translates to CATSDCGPLGRELNQPQHF. This chain links TRBV24-1 with TRBJ1-5; D gene ambiguous. Germline CDR1 and CDR2: KGHDR and SFDVKD. The CDR3 totals 19 residues. With 2 bases removed from V and 4 bases from J, the gap between germline ends came to 23 bases.

The chain employs TRBV24-1 and TRBJ2-2; unclear D gene. The V gene lost 5 bases and the J gene lost 5 bases, with 8 bases spanning the gap. The CDR3 consists of 13 residues. The germline V gene has CDR1 KGHDR and CDR2 SFDVKD. This CDR3 reads CATSGQWTGELFF. CDR3 coding DNA: TGTGCCACCAGTGGCCAGTGGACCGGGGAGCTGTTTTTT.

This clone was seen a few times. This sample also contains other DNA sequences that code for the same CDR3. The J gene is TRBJ2-3, the V gene TRBV4-2, with TRBD2 matching over 8 bases. The germline CDR1 and CDR2 sequences are LGHNA and YNFKEQ. V lost 1 base and J lost 3; bases outside the gene matches: 3. The CDR3 consists of 15 residues. CDR3 loop: CASSQVAGLTDTQYF. CDR3 bases: TGTGCCAGCAGCCAAGTAGCGGGGCTAACAGATACGCAGTATTTT.

The V and J genes are TRBV19 and TRBJ1-1, with 7 bases fitting TRBD1. CDR1 is LNHDA, CDR2 SQIVND, per germline (reference sequence). V lost 4 bases to trimming and J lost 1 base; unmatched junction nucleotides: 9. The CDR3 is made up of 16 amino acids. The CDR3 region is CASSRRDSNGNTEAFF. For the CDR3, the DNA is TGTGCCAGTAGTAGGCGGGACAGTAACGGGAACACTGAAGCTTTCTTT. Based on the CDR3 plus reference TRBV19 and TRBJ1-1, the full variable domain is DGGITQSPKYLFRKEGQNVTLSCEQNLNHDAMYWYRQDPGQGLRLIYYSQIVNDFQKGDIAEGYSVSREKKESFPLTVTSAQKNPTAFYLCASSRRDSNGNTEAFFGQGTRLTVV.

The J gene is TRBJ1-1, the V gene TRBV7-8; no clear D gene. The germline V gene has CDR1 SGHVS and CDR2 FQNEAQ. Trimming left V 11 bases short and J 0 bases short, with 13 bases between. There are 13 residues in the CDR3. The CDR3 sequence is CAVRRGVNTEAFF. The CDR3 DNA reads as TGTGCCGTACGACGAGGCGTGAACACTGAAGCTTTCTTT.

This clone was seen just once. This CDR3 is also generated by other DNA sequences in the sample. The chain links TRBV12-3 or TRBV12-4 to TRBJ1-2; perhaps TRBD1 as D (6 bases). CDR3 size: 13 residues. V was pared by 4 bases and J by 3 bases, with 9 bases between. The CDR3: CASSSSGDYGYTF. The CDR3, as DNA: TGTGCCAGCAGTTCCTCAGGGGACTATGGCTACACCTTC.

The rearrangement links TRBV18 to TRBJ2-6; D uncertain. The V end lost 5 bases, the J end lost 2 bases, and 19 bases lay between the germline ends. The CDR3 consists of 18 residues. Germline loops: CDR1 KGHSH, CDR2 LQKENI. The CDR3 here is CASSFSPTLTPGANVLTF. The CDR3 DNA is TGTGCCAGCTCATTCTCTCCAACCCTAACGCCTGGGGCCAACGTCCTGACTTTC.

The V gene is TRBV11-3, the J gene TRBJ2-7; 8 bases agree with TRBD1. The CDR3 has 16 residues. Per the germline V gene, CDR1 is SGHNT and CDR2 is YENEEA. V dropped 4 bases and J dropped 4; count of bases not matched to a gene: 12. The CDR3 loop is CASSYPYRQGAYEQYF. CDR3 nucleotides: TGTGCCAGCAGCTACCCATATCGGCAGGGGGCTTACGAGCAGTACTTC.

This clone showed up just once. The rearrangement links TRBV3-1 (or the pseudogene TRBV3-2) to TRBJ1-1; 9 bases map to TRBD1. Germline trimming cut 0 bases from V and 9 bases from J; bases unmatched to any gene: 2. This CDR3 spans 13 amino acids. Germline V lookup: CDR1 LGHDT, CDR2 YNNKEL (reference sequence). This chain's CDR3 is CASSQDDRGKAFF. In DNA, the CDR3 is TGTGCCAGCAGCCAAGATGACAGGGGGAAAGCTTTCTTT.

The rearrangement links TRBV27 to TRBJ2-1; D might be TRBD2 (8 bases). The CDR3 sequence is 21 residues long. Deletions cut 1 base from V and 1 base from J, with 26 bases between. The germline CDR1 and CDR2 sequences are MNHEY and SMNVEV (reference sequence). CDR3: CASSLWAPLGAGGQSYNEQFF. In nucleotides, the CDR3 is TGTGCCAGCAGTTTATGGGCTCCCCTCGGGGCGGGGGGACAGTCCTACAATGAGCAGTTCTTC.

The chain combines TRBV7-9 with TRBJ2-7, with 8 bases identical to TRBD1. The V gene's germline CDR1 is SEHNR and CDR2 FQNEAQ (reference sequence). Germline trimming cut 0 bases from V and 5 bases from J; bases unmatched to any gene: 9. The CDR3 extends over 16 amino acids. The CDR3 reads CASSLADRTGFHEQYF. CDR3 bases: TGTGCCAGCAGCTTAGCGGATCGGACAGGGTTCCACGAGCAGTACTTC.

The chain has TRBV11-2 and TRBJ2-7; no clear D. CDR3 length: 14 residues. Germline CDR1 and CDR2: SGHAT and FQNNGV. Trimming pared 2 bases from V and 2 bases from J, leaving 10 bases between. The CDR3 is CASSLRGRPYEQYF. In DNA form, the CDR3 reads TGTGCCAGCAGCTTAAGAGGAAGACCCTACGAGCAGTACTTC.

The chain recombines TRBV6-5 with TRBJ2-3; D uncertain. The CDR3 runs to 13 residues. Germline CDR1 MNHEY, CDR2 SVGAGI. The germline V and J ends were trimmed by 5 bases and 4 bases, with 10 bases remaining between them. The CDR3 DNA is TGTGCCAGCAGTCTAGAGAAACCAGATACGCAGTATTTT. Protein: CASSLEKPDTQYF.

This sequence joins TRBV15 and TRBJ1-2, with D uncertain. Germline assignment: CDR1 LNHNV and CDR2 YYDKDF (reference sequence). V lost 5 bases, J lost 4 bases, and 8 bases lay in between. The CDR3 covers 12 residues. The CDR3 sequence is CATSAESYGYTF. CDR3 nucleotides: TGTGCCACCAGCGCAGAAAGCTATGGCTACACCTTC.

V gene TRBV24-1 combines with J gene TRBJ2-1, with D perhaps matching TRBD2 (5 bases). Trimming took off 0 bases at V and 4 bases at J, with 12 bases between the two ends. Germline V gives CDR1 KGHDR, CDR2 SFDVKD. CDR3 length: 16 residues. CDR3 DNA: TGTGCCACCAGTGATTTGAGGACGGGAACGTACAATGAGCAGTTCTTC. It specifies CATSDLRTGTYNEQFF.

This clone was counted only a few times. The rearrangement joins TRBV6-6 to TRBJ1-1; the D gene is possibly TRBD1 (5 bases). The V gene's germline CDR1 is MNHNY and CDR2 SVGAGI (reference sequence). V lost 2 bases and J lost 1, with 8 bases in between. The CDR3 has 14 residues. As DNA, the CDR3 is TGTGCCAGCAGTTACAATACAGGGAACACTGAAGCTTTCTTT. Translation gives CASSYNTGNTEAFF.

The V call is TRBV19, the J call TRBJ1-2; D may be TRBD1 (5 bases). The CDR3 is made up of 13 amino acids. Per germline, CDR1 LNHDA and CDR2 SQIVND (reference sequence). The V gene lost 8 bases and the J gene lost 4 bases, with 14 bases spanning the gap. The chain's CDR3 is CASQNDRAYGYTF. The CDR3 DNA sequence: TGTGCCAGTCAGAATGACAGAGCCTATGGCTACACCTTC.

The J gene is TRBJ2-3, the V gene TRBV9; 11 bases agree with TRBD2. This CDR3 has 17 amino acids. The V gene's germline CDR1 is SGDLS and CDR2 YYNGEE. The V segment lost 4 bases and the J segment 4 bases; nucleotides outside the gene matches: 11. The CDR3 protein is CASSTSRTSGWADTQYF. DNA for the CDR3: TGTGCCAGCAGCACAAGTCGGACTAGCGGGTGGGCAGATACGCAGTATTTT.

The rearrangement uses TRBV7-3 and TRBJ2-1, with a tentative D call TRBD1 (6 bases). V shed 5 bases and J shed 8 bases, with 16 bases lying between them. The CDR3 is 14 amino acids. CDR1 and CDR2 from the germline V gene are SGHTA and FQGTGA. The CDR3 sequence is CASSLSSTGYEQFF. The CDR3 bases are TGTGCCAGCAGCCTTTCATCGACAGGCTATGAGCAGTTCTTC. The variable domain in full, with the rest retrieved from reference TRBV7-3 and TRBJ2-1, is GAGVSQTPSNKVTEKGKYVELRCDPISGHTALYWYRQSLGQGPEFLIYFQGTGAADDSGLPNDRFFAVRPEGSVSTLKIQRTERGDSAVYLCASSLSSTGYEQFFGPGTRLTVL.

The V call is TRBV5-1, the J call TRBJ1-2; D call uncertain. The CDR3 totals 14 residues. Germline V CDR1 and CDR2: SGHRS, YFSETQ. V gave up 4 bases and J gave up 4 bases, with 14 bases separating them. CDR3 amino acids: CASSPGSAGYGYTF. CDR3 sequence (DNA): TGCGCCAGCAGCCCCGGTTCCGCAGGCTATGGCTACACCTTC.

The CDR3 region has the DNA TGTGCCAGTATAGGGCAGGGGGCCTACGAGCAGTACTTC. It translates to CASIGQGAYEQYF. The V call is TRBV28, the J call TRBJ2-7; 7 bases align to TRBD1. This CDR3 is 13 amino acids long. The germline gives CDR1 MDHEN, CDR2 SYDVKM. The J segment lost 2 bases and the V segment lost 9 bases, leaving 7 bases of the junction unmatched.

The chain uses TRBV28 and TRBJ2-7; TRBD1 might be the D (6 bases). Trimming took 8 bases from V and 0 from J, leaving 20 bases between them. CDR3 length equals 16 residues. CDR1 is MDHEN, CDR2 SYDVKM, per germline. This chain's CDR3 is CASASGQRQISYEQYF. CDR3 coding DNA: TGTGCCAGCGCCTCCGGACAGAGGCAAATCTCCTACGAGCAGTACTTC.

Here the CDR3 DNA reads TGTGCCAGCAGCCCCAGCAGGGATGAAAAACTGTTTTTT. Protein: CASSPSRDEKLFF. The rearrangement links TRBV7-2 to TRBJ1-4; TRBD1 might be the D (5 bases). V was shortened by 5 bases and J by 6 bases, with 10 bases between the two germline ends. Germline assignment: CDR1 SGHTA and CDR2 FQGNSA. The CDR3 consists of 13 residues.

The chain carries TRBV5-4 and TRBJ2-5, with TRBD1 matching over 8 bases. Germline trimming cut 1 base from V and 5 bases from J; bases unmatched to any gene: 7. Germline V gene sequence: CDR1 SGHNT, CDR2 YYREEE (reference sequence). This CDR3 is built from 15 residues. The CDR3 spells CASSLPGGASETQYF. In DNA, the CDR3 is TGTGCCAGCAGCTTGCCAGGGGGCGCATCCGAGACCCAGTACTTC. The full variable domain, with the rest looked up from reference TRBV5-4 and TRBJ2-5, is ETGVTQSPTHLIKTRGQQVTLRCSSQSGHNTVSWYQQALGQGPQFIFQYYREEENGRGNFPPRFSGLQFPNYSSELNVNALELDDSALYLCASSLPGGASETQYFGPGTRLLVL.

The chain recombines TRBV7-3 with TRBJ2-1; TRBD2 agrees at 14 bases. J gave up 6 bases and V 0 bases, and 1 base lay outside the gene matches. The germline gives CDR1 SGHTA, CDR2 FQGTGA. There are 16 residues in the CDR3. CDR3 sequence: CASSLTGTSGSNEQFF. The DNA for the CDR3 is TGTGCCAGCAGCTTAACGGGGACTAGCGGGAGCAATGAGCAGTTCTTC. The variable domain in full, with the rest retrieved from reference TRBV7-3 and TRBJ2-1, is GAGVSQTPSNKVTEKGKYVELRCDPISGHTALYWYRQSLGQGPEFLIYFQGTGAADDSGLPNDRFFAVRPEGSVSTLKIQRTERGDSAVYLCASSLTGTSGSNEQFFGPGTRLTVL.

The rearrangement links TRBV9 to TRBJ1-2; 10 bases agree with TRBD1. Unmatched junction bases numbered 4, after V lost 3 bases and J lost 5 bases. There are 14 residues in the CDR3. Germline CDR1 reads SGDLS; CDR2 reads YYNGEE. CDR3 nucleotides: TGTGCCAGCAGCGGGAAGGGACAGGGGTATGGCTACACCTTC. Amino acid sequence: CASSGKGQGYGYTF. Combining the CDR3 with reference TRBV9 and TRBJ1-2 gives the whole variable domain DSGVTQTPKHLITATGQRVTLRCSPRSGDLSVYWYQQSLDQGLQFLIQYYNGEERAKGNILERFSAQQFPDLHSELNLSSLELGDSALYFCASSGKGQGYGYTFGSGTRLTVV.

The gene calls are TRBV6-5 and TRBJ1-2; D possibly corresponds to TRBD1 (6 bases). CDR3 length: 11 amino acids. Per germline, CDR1 MNHEY and CDR2 SVGAGI. V lost 8 bases and J lost 5, with 9 bases in between. Here the CDR3 DNA reads TGTGCCAGCGGGACACAGTATGGCTACACCTTC. Its protein is CASGTQYGYTF.

This chain links TRBV11-3 with TRBJ1-6; tentatively, D is TRBD1 (5 bases). Trimming removed 8 bases from V and 7 bases from J, with 12 bases in between. The CDR3 has 13 amino acids. The germline gives CDR1 SGHNT, CDR2 YENEEA. For the CDR3, the DNA is TGTGCCAGCGGCAGGGTGTTGAATTCACCCCTCCACTTT. Its protein is CASGRVLNSPLHF.